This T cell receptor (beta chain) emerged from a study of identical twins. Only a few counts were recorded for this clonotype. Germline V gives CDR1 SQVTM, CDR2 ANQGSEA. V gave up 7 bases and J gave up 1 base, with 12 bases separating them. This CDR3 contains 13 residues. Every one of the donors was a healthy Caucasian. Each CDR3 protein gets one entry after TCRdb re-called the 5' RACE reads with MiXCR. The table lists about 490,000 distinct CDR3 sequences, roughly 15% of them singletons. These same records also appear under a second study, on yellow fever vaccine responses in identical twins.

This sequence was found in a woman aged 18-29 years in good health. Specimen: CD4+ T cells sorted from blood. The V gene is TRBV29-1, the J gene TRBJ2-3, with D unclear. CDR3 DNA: TGCAGCGAAGCTAGATTAGGCACAGATACGCAGTATTTT. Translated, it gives CSEARLGTDTQYF.